These 9 T cell receptor beta chains were sequenced from one sample in a study of blood T cell repertoires in COVID-19. Clones were sequenced by immunoSEQ multiplex PCR, and TCRdb holds only the in-frame ones, with some missing. This table has more than 85,000 clones, around 80% appearing once. Source material: peripheral blood. The origin of the receptors is a human donor in a cohort sampled during active or convalescent COVID-19.

The rearrangement uses TRBV7-8 and TRBJ2-1; 9 positions agree with TRBD1. V lost 4 bases and J lost 9; bases outside the gene matches: 7. Per the germline V gene, CDR1 is SGHVS and CDR2 is FQNEAQ. The CDR3 runs 14 residues. The CDR3 sequence is CASSWDRALGEQFF. CDR3 bases: TGTGCCAGCAGCTGGGACAGGGCACTTGGTGAGCAGTTCTTC.

This clone has a handful of counts. This rearrangement joins TRBV6-6 to TRBJ1-3, with 8 positions matching TRBD1. There are 17 residues in the CDR3. V shed 5 bases and J 2 bases; nucleotides not matched to a gene: 11. Germline CDR1 is MNHNY and CDR2 is SVGAGI (reference sequence). The CDR3 DNA sequence: TGTGCCAGCAGTCGACAAGGACAGGGTGAGGCTGGAAACACCATATATTTT. This gives the protein CASSRQGQGEAGNTIYF.

This chain uses TRBV7-8 with TRBJ1-5; the D gene is possibly TRBD1 (5 bases). CDR1 and CDR2 (germline): SGHVS, FQNEAQ. Deletions cut 1 base from V and 6 bases from J, with 10 bases between. The CDR3 contains 14 residues. CDR3 amino acids: CASSLVGGSQPQHF. The CDR3 DNA reads TGTGCCAGCAGCTTAGTGGGGGGGAGTCAGCCCCAGCATTTT.

V gene TRBV7-2 combines with J gene TRBJ2-7; D unresolved. The CDR3 has 11 amino acids. Germline loops: CDR1 SGHTA, CDR2 FQGNSA. Trimming removed 4 bases at V and 7 bases at J, with 8 bases between. Here the CDR3 DNA reads TGTGCCAGCAGCTCCCAGGTGGAGCAGTACTTC. Its protein product is CASSSQVEQYF.

The rearrangement joins TRBV5-1 to TRBJ2-1; TRBD2 agrees at 7 bases. Germline trimming cut 0 bases from V and 8 bases from J; bases unmatched to any gene: 11. The CDR3 consists of 16 residues. Germline V gene data show CDR1 as SGHRS and CDR2 as YFSETQ. This chain's CDR3 is CASSLAGRERLDEQFF. The CDR3 DNA follows: TGCGCCAGCAGCTTGGCGGGGCGGGAGCGCCTCGATGAGCAGTTCTTC. The whole variable domain, remainder taken from reference TRBV5-1 and TRBJ2-1, is KAGVTQTPRYLIKTRGQQVTLSCSPISGHRSVSWYQQTPGQGLQFLFEYFSETQRNKGNFPGRFSGRQFSNSRSEMNVSTLELGDSALYLCASSLAGRERLDEQFFGPGTRLTVL.

J is TRBJ1-6 and V is TRBV4-1, with no clear D. V was pared by 9 bases and J by 4 bases, with 7 bases between. The CDR3 extends over 12 amino acids. Germline V gene data show CDR1 as MGHRA and CDR2 as YSYEKL. The CDR3 sequence: CASGSYNSPLHF. The DNA for the CDR3 is TGCGCCAGTGGCAGTTATAATTCACCCCTCCACTTT.

The chain has TRBV10-2 and TRBJ2-1, with 8 bases that match TRBD1. Per germline, CDR1 WSHSY and CDR2 SAAADI. V shed 6 bases, J shed 6 bases, and the junction held 10 bases outside the gene matches. The CDR3 is made up of 15 amino acids. CDR3: CASRGGWTGTNEQFF. The CDR3 region has the DNA TGCGCCAGCAGGGGCGGCTGGACAGGGACCAATGAGCAGTTCTTC.

The chain employs TRBV7-2 and TRBJ2-7; D may be TRBD1 (5 bases). CDR1 SGHTA and CDR2 FQGNSA come from the germline V gene. The CDR3 consists of 16 residues. V was shortened by 5 bases and J by 2 bases, with 19 bases between the two germline ends. Written as DNA, the CDR3 is TGTGCCAGCAGCCTGGCAGGGTCAAGGGGTACCTACGAGCAGTACTTC. Translating gives CASSLAGSRGTYEQYF. The whole variable domain, remainder taken from reference TRBV7-2 and TRBJ2-7, is GAGVSQSPSNKVTEKGKDVELRCDPISGHTALYWYRQSLGQGLEFLIYFQGNSAPDKSGLPSDRFSAERTGGSVSTLTIQRTQQEDSAVYLCASSLAGSRGTYEQYFGPGTRLTVT.

The gene calls are TRBV7-8 and TRBJ1-2, with a tentative D call TRBD1 (5 bases). Germline CDR1 SGHVS, CDR2 FQNEAQ. The ends were cut back, 5 bases at V and 5 bases at J, with 12 bases in the middle. CDR3 length: 13 amino acids. CDR3 DNA: TGTGCCAGCAGCACGATGACAGAGTATGGCTACACCTTC. It translates to CASSTMTEYGYTF. The whole variable domain, filled in from reference TRBV7-8 and TRBJ1-2, reads GAGVSQSPRYKVAKRGQDVALRCDPISGHVSLFWYQQALGQGPEFLTYFQNEAQLDKSGLPSDRFFAERPEGSVSTLKIQRTQQEDSAVYLCASSTMTEYGYTFGSGTRLTVV.